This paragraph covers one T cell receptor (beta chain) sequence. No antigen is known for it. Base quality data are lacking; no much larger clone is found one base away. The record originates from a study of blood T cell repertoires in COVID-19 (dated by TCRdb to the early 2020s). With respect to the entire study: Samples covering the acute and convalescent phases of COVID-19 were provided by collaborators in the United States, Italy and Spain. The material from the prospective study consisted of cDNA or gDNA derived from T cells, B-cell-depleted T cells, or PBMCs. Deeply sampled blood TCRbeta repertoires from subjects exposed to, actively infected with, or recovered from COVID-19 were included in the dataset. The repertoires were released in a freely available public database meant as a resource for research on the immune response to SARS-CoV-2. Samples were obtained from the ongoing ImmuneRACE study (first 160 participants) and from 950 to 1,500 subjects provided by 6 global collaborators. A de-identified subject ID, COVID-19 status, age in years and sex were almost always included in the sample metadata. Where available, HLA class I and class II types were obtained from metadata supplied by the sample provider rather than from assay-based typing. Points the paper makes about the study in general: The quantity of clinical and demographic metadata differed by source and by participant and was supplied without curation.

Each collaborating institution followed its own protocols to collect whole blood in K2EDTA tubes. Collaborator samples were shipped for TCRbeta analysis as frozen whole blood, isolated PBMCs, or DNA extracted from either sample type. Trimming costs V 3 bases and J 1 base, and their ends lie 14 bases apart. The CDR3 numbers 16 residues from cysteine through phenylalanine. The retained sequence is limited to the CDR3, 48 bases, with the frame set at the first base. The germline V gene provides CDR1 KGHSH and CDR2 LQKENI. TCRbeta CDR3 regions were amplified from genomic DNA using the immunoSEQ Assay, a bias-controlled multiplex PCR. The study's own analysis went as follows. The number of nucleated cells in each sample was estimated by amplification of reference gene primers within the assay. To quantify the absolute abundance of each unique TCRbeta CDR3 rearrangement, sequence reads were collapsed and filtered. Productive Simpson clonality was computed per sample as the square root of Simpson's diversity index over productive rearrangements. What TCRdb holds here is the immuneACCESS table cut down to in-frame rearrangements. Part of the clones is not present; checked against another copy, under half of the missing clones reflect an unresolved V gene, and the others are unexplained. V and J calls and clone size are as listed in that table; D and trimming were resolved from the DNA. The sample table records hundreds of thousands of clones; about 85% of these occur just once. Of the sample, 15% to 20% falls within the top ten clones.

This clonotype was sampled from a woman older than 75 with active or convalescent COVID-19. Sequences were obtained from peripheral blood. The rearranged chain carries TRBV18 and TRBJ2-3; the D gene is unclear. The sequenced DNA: TGTGCCAGCTCACCGGGCTTGAACCCGCGCACAGATACGCAGTATTTT. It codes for CASSPGLNPRTDTQYF.